These 7 T cell receptor beta chains were sequenced from one sample in a study of blood T cell repertoires in COVID-19 (dated by TCRdb to the early 2020s). The method was the immunoSEQ multiplex PCR assay. Here the immuneACCESS table is served through TCRdb, limited to in-frame sequences with V and J called. Missing clones are a known gap in these copies; in checked studies unresolved V genes cover under half, and the rest lacks a known reason. The sample has some 73,000 clones on record, around nine tenths of them singletons. Jointly, the top ten make up 6.9% of the sample. Input material: peripheral blood. The receptors were sampled from a human donor in a cohort sampled during active COVID-19.

The chain has TRBV3-1 (or the pseudogene TRBV3-2) and TRBJ1-5; possible D gene TRBD1, 5 bases. Trimming left V 3 bases short and J 9 bases short, with 12 bases between. Looked up from germline, CDR1 is LGHDT and CDR2 is YNNKEL (reference sequence). The CDR3 has 13 residues. The CDR3 DNA follows: TGTGCCAGCAGCCAGGATCCAGGGCGGCCCCAGCATTTT. Translating gives CASSQDPGRPQHF.

The chain combines TRBV5-1 with TRBJ1-2; no clear D. The CDR3 is made up of 13 amino acids. The V gene's germline CDR1 is SGHRS and CDR2 YFSETQ. Trimming removed 4 bases from V and 8 bases from J, with 15 bases in between. Here the CDR3 reads CASSQDSQRGYTF. The CDR3, as DNA: TGCGCCAGCAGCCAAGACTCCCAGCGGGGCTACACCTTC.

The rearrangement uses TRBV11-2 and TRBJ2-1; TRBD2 might be the D (5 bases). V lost 5 bases, J lost 6 bases, and 11 bases lay in between. The CDR3 spans 13 residues. Germline CDR1 SGHAT, CDR2 FQNNGV. CDR3 bases: TGTGCCAGCAGCCTGACTAAAACCAATGAGCAGTTCTTC. Protein: CASSLTKTNEQFF.

This chain links TRBV18 with TRBJ1-6, with TRBD1 identical over 9 bases. The CDR3 is 16 residues long. V shed 1 base and J 10 bases; nucleotides not matched to a gene: 8. Germline CDR1 is KGHSH and CDR2 is LQKENI. The CDR3 loop is CASSPRLGDRASPLHF. In DNA form, the CDR3 reads TGTGCCAGCTCACCACGCTTAGGGGACAGGGCCTCACCCCTCCACTTT.

The CDR3 coding sequence is TGTGCCAGTAGGCTCGAACTAGCGGGGGGGCCCTATGAGCAGTTCTTC. Amino acids: CASRLELAGGPYEQFF. The chain joins TRBV19 to TRBJ2-1; TRBD2 matches at 13 bases. Germline values: CDR1 LNHDA, CDR2 SQIVND (reference sequence). This CDR3 contains 16 residues. The ends lost 6 bases at V and 8 bases at J; junction bases unmatched: 10. Drawing the rest from reference TRBV19 and TRBJ2-1, the complete variable domain is DGGITQSPKYLFRKEGQNVTLSCEQNLNHDAMYWYRQDPGQGLRLIYYSQIVNDFQKGDIAEGYSVSREKKESFPLTVTSAQKNPTAFYLCASRLELAGGPYEQFFGPGTRLTVL.

The chain joins TRBV19 to TRBJ2-7; 8 bases fit TRBD1. J was trimmed by 7 bases and V by 6 bases; bases with no gene match: 5. The CDR3 is made up of 12 amino acids. Per the germline V gene, CDR1 is LNHDA and CDR2 is SQIVND (reference sequence). The CDR3: CASRKGTGEQYF. DNA of the CDR3: TGTGCCAGTAGAAAGGGGACAGGTGAGCAGTACTTC. Full variable domain (rest looked up from reference TRBV19 and TRBJ2-7): DGGITQSPKYLFRKEGQNVTLSCEQNLNHDAMYWYRQDPGQGLRLIYYSQIVNDFQKGDIAEGYSVSREKKESFPLTVTSAQKNPTAFYLCASRKGTGEQYFGPGTRLTVT.

J is TRBJ1-1 and V is TRBV19, with D perhaps matching TRBD1 (6 bases). The germline CDR1 and CDR2 sequences are LNHDA and SQIVND (reference sequence). Trimming removed 1 base at V and 7 bases at J, with 13 bases between. The CDR3 contains 14 residues. In DNA form, the CDR3 reads TGTGCCAGTAGTATAGCCACAGGGATCGGTGAAGCTTTCTTT. This codes for CASSIATGIGEAFF.